A selection of T cell receptor beta chains follows, all from one sample in a study of OX40 agonist ivuxolimab in advanced cancers. This table comes from immunoSEQ multiplex PCR, and its TCRdb copy is limited to in-frame clones, with some not included. The sample includes 35,000 to 55,000 clones, 85% to 90% seen only once; the top ten take approximately 6%. The sample in question was CD4+ or CD8+ T cells sorted from blood, obtained in a trial of the OX40 agonist ivuxolimab. Receptors originate from an adult with an advanced solid tumor such as melanoma, head and neck, liver or kidney cancer. Both conserved end residues are part of each CDR3. A D gene is named only where the DNA matches it firmly. Clone size is stated in some rows and not others, as once, few, many or a class when expanded.

clone_size: .; j_call: TRBJ2-7; d_call: TRBD1; v_call: TRBV30; cdr3_nt: TGTGCCTGGAGTTTGGGGACAGTCTACGAGCAGTACTTC; cdr3_aa: CAWSLGTVYEQYF
clone_size: .; j_call: TRBJ2-2; d_call: .; v_call: TRBV10-3; cdr3_nt: TGTGCCATCAACCCGGACCAGAACACCGGGGAGCTGTTTTTT; cdr3_aa: CAINPDQNTGELFF
clone_size: .; j_call: TRBJ2-5; d_call: TRBD2; v_call: TRBV18; cdr3_nt: TGTGCCAGCTCACCGGGACTAGCGGGAGAGGTCGGGGAGACCCAGTACTTC; cdr3_aa: CASSPGLAGEVGETQYF
clone_size: .; j_call: TRBJ1-1; d_call: TRBD1; v_call: TRBV11-2; cdr3_nt: TGTGCCAGCAGCTCTCGGACAGGGAGGAACACTGAAGCTTTCTTT; cdr3_aa: CASSSRTGRNTEAFF
clone_size: few; j_call: TRBJ1-1; d_call: TRBD1; v_call: TRBV7-9; cdr3_nt: TGTGCCAGCAGCGGAATCAGGGGGACTGAAGCTTTCTTT; cdr3_aa: CASSGIRGTEAFF
clone_size: few; j_call: TRBJ2-5; d_call: TRBD2; v_call: TRBV7-9; cdr3_nt: TGTGCCAGCAGCCGAGCGGGAGGCCTGACCCAGTACTTC; cdr3_aa: CASSRAGGLTQYF
clone_size: once; j_call: TRBJ1-4; d_call: .; v_call: TRBV20-1; cdr3_nt: TGCAGTGCTAGAGGTCAGGAAAAACTGTTTTTT; cdr3_aa: CSARGQEKLFF
clone_size: .; j_call: TRBJ2-3; d_call: .; v_call: TRBV2; cdr3_nt: TGTGCCAGCAGGCGAAGTAATTGGGAAAGGGTGCAGTATTTT; cdr3_aa: CASRRSNWERVQYF
clone_size: .; j_call: TRBJ1-2; d_call: TRBD1; v_call: TRBV30; cdr3_nt: TGTGCCTGGATGGAAGTTGAGACAGGGGGAATGTTGGGCTACACCTTC; cdr3_aa: CAWMEVETGGMLGYTF
clone_size: .; j_call: TRBJ1-5; d_call: .; v_call: TRBV7-2; cdr3_nt: TGTGCCAGCAGCTTAGGTTATCAGCCCCAGCATTTT; cdr3_aa: CASSLGYQPQHF
clone_size: .; j_call: TRBJ1-5; d_call: .; v_call: TRBV28; cdr3_nt: TGTGCCAGCACGCGGGCCCTCGGGAGCAATCAGCCCCAGCATTTT; cdr3_aa: CASTRALGSNQPQHF
clone_size: .; j_call: TRBJ2-1; d_call: .; v_call: TRBV5-1; cdr3_nt: TGCGCCCTATGGTGTGACTATAGCGTCGATGAGCAGTTCTTC; cdr3_aa: CALWCDYSVDEQFF
clone_size: .; j_call: TRBJ2-2; d_call: .; v_call: TRBV12-5; cdr3_nt: TGTGCTAGTGGCCCGACTACAACGACCGGGGAGCTGTTTTTT; cdr3_aa: CASGPTTTTGELFF
clone_size: .; j_call: TRBJ2-5; d_call: .; v_call: TRBV10-1; cdr3_nt: TGCGCCAGCAGCCCCATAGTGGGGTCAGGGACCCAGTACTTC; cdr3_aa: CASSPIVGSGTQYF
clone_size: .; j_call: TRBJ2-3; d_call: TRBD2; v_call: TRBV2; cdr3_nt: TGTGCCAGCAGTTCCGGGACTAGCGGGTTCCGCACAGATACGCAGTATTTT; cdr3_aa: CASSSGTSGFRTDTQYF
clone_size: .; j_call: TRBJ2-7; d_call: TRBD2; v_call: TRBV27; cdr3_nt: TGTGCCAGCAGTTTAAAGGGCGGGGGCTCCTACGAGCAGTACTTC; cdr3_aa: CASSLKGGGSYEQYF
clone_size: .; j_call: TRBJ2-3; d_call: .; v_call: TRBV6-5; cdr3_nt: TGTGCCAGCAGTTATACAACGACTAGCACAGATACGCAGTATTTT; cdr3_aa: CASSYTTTSTDTQYF
clone_size: .; j_call: TRBJ2-7; d_call: TRBD2; v_call: TRBV5-1; cdr3_nt: TGCGCCAGCACCCCCGACGGGCTAGCGGGATACGAGCAGTACTTC; cdr3_aa: CASTPDGLAGYEQYF
clone_size: .; j_call: TRBJ2-1; d_call: TRBD1; v_call: TRBV28; cdr3_nt: TGTGCCAGCAGAGGGACAGGGCTTTACAATGAGCAGTTCTTC; cdr3_aa: CASRGTGLYNEQFF
clone_size: .; j_call: TRBJ1-4; d_call: .; v_call: TRBV5-4; cdr3_nt: TGTGCCAGCAGCTTTAGCCAGGGTTCAACTAATGAAAAACTGTTTTTT; cdr3_aa: CASSFSQGSTNEKLFF
clone_size: .; j_call: TRBJ2-1; d_call: TRBD2; v_call: TRBV19; cdr3_nt: TGTGCCAGTAGACCGGGACTAGCGGGATACAATGAGCAGTTCTTC; cdr3_aa: CASRPGLAGYNEQFF
clone_size: once; j_call: TRBJ1-5; d_call: .; v_call: TRBV23-1; cdr3_nt: TGCGCCAGCAGTTGTACCCTATGGGCAGGGGTATGCAATCAGCCCCAGCATTTT; cdr3_aa: CASSCTLWAGVCNQPQHF
clone_size: .; j_call: TRBJ2-1; d_call: TRBD2; v_call: TRBV6-1; cdr3_nt: TGTGCCAGCAGTGAACCGGGACTAGTGAGTGGTGAGCAGTTCTTC; cdr3_aa: CASSEPGLVSGEQFF
clone_size: .; j_call: TRBJ1-1; d_call: .; v_call: TRBV5-6; cdr3_nt: TGTGCCAGCAGCTTGGCAAGGGGGGAGGGACACACTGAAGCTTTCTTT; cdr3_aa: CASSLARGEGHTEAFF
clone_size: .; j_call: TRBJ2-2; d_call: TRBD1; v_call: TRBV10-3; cdr3_nt: TGTGCCATCACCGACAGGGAGAACACCGGGGAGCTGTTTTTT; cdr3_aa: CAITDRENTGELFF
clone_size: .; j_call: TRBJ1-2; d_call: TRBD1; v_call: TRBV5-4; cdr3_nt: TGTGCCAGCAGCCTTCAGGGGGGTCAAAGCTACACCTTC; cdr3_aa: CASSLQGGQSYTF
clone_size: .; j_call: TRBJ2-7; d_call: .; v_call: TRBV5-1; cdr3_nt: TGCGCCAGCAGCTTGGTACGGGGCCACTACGAGCAGTACTTC; cdr3_aa: CASSLVRGHYEQYF
clone_size: .; j_call: TRBJ1-2; d_call: TRBD1; v_call: TRBV2; cdr3_nt: TGTGCCAGTACAGGGGGCGTAGGAAATGGCTACACCTTC; cdr3_aa: CASTGGVGNGYTF
clone_size: .; j_call: TRBJ2-5; d_call: TRBD1; v_call: TRBV11-2; cdr3_nt: TGTGCCAGCAGCTCCTGGACAGGGGGCTTCCAAGAGACCCAGTACTTC; cdr3_aa: CASSSWTGGFQETQYF
clone_size: .; j_call: TRBJ1-1; d_call: .; v_call: TRBV7-3; cdr3_nt: TGTGCCAGCAGCCGTAGTCAGGGTGGCACTGAAGCTTTCTTT; cdr3_aa: CASSRSQGGTEAFF
clone_size: .; j_call: TRBJ2-3; d_call: .; v_call: TRBV30; cdr3_nt: TGTGCCTTCCAGGGGCAGGGCCAACTCACAGATACGCAGTATTTT; cdr3_aa: CAFQGQGQLTDTQYF
clone_size: .; j_call: TRBJ1-2; d_call: .; v_call: TRBV29-1; cdr3_nt: TGCAGCGTTGCGGCGTTGATGGGTCCGGCTAGCTACACCTTC; cdr3_aa: CSVAALMGPASYTF
clone_size: .; j_call: TRBJ1-5; d_call: .; v_call: TRBV6-1; cdr3_nt: TGTGCCAGCAGTGAAGCCCTCCTAGAGATGGGGAGGCCCCAGCATTTT; cdr3_aa: CASSEALLEMGRPQHF
clone_size: .; j_call: TRBJ2-5; d_call: .; v_call: TRBV29-1; cdr3_nt: TGCAGCGTCCGACCCCCGCGGCGACCCCAAGAGACCCAGTACTTC; cdr3_aa: CSVRPPRRPQETQYF
clone_size: .; j_call: TRBJ1-2; d_call: .; v_call: TRBV18; cdr3_nt: TGTGCCAGCTCACCACCGGGCAGTGGTAGCTATGGCTACACCTTC; cdr3_aa: CASSPPGSGSYGYTF
clone_size: .; j_call: TRBJ1-1; d_call: TRBD1; v_call: TRBV11-2; cdr3_nt: TGTGCCAGCAGCTTAGTTGGCAGGGGGACTGAAGCTTTCTTT; cdr3_aa: CASSLVGRGTEAFF
clone_size: .; j_call: TRBJ2-1; d_call: .; v_call: TRBV18; cdr3_nt: TGTGCCAGCTCACCACCGCCCAGTAGCGGCAATGAGCAGTTCTTC; cdr3_aa: CASSPPPSSGNEQFF
clone_size: .; j_call: TRBJ2-1; d_call: .; v_call: TRBV19; cdr3_nt: TGTGCCAGTCTTGACGCCCGCAATGAGCAGTTCTTC; cdr3_aa: CASLDARNEQFF
clone_size: .; j_call: TRBJ1-2; d_call: .; v_call: TRBV27; cdr3_nt: TGTGCCAGCAGTTTGTGGGGGCAGCCCTCAGGCTACACCTTC; cdr3_aa: CASSLWGQPSGYTF
clone_size: .; j_call: TRBJ1-3; d_call: .; v_call: TRBV30; cdr3_nt: TGTGCCTGGAGTAAGGGGTCTGGAAACACCATATATTTT; cdr3_aa: CAWSKGSGNTIYF
clone_size: .; j_call: TRBJ2-3; d_call: .; v_call: TRBV10-3; cdr3_nt: TGTGCCGTGAGGACGCCTAGCACAGATACGCAGTATTTT; cdr3_aa: CAVRTPSTDTQYF
clone_size: .; j_call: TRBJ2-1; d_call: TRBD2; v_call: TRBV28; cdr3_nt: TGTGCCAGCGCCTCACCGGGACTAGCGGGAGTTTTCTACAATGAGCAGTTCTTC; cdr3_aa: CASASPGLAGVFYNEQFF
clone_size: .; j_call: TRBJ2-3; d_call: .; v_call: TRBV28; cdr3_nt: TGTGCCAGCAGTCCCTGGACTGGTTCTATAGTGGTTAGCACAGATACGCAGTATTTT; cdr3_aa: CASSPWTGSIVVSTDTQYF
clone_size: .; j_call: TRBJ1-1; d_call: TRBD1; v_call: TRBV2; cdr3_nt: TGTGCCAGCAGTGACTGGACAGGGATCAGCACTGAAGCTTTCTTT; cdr3_aa: CASSDWTGISTEAFF
clone_size: .; j_call: TRBJ2-3; d_call: .; v_call: TRBV10-3; cdr3_nt: TGTGCCATCAGACGGGATGTCTTCACAGATACGCAGTATTTT; cdr3_aa: CAIRRDVFTDTQYF
clone_size: .; j_call: TRBJ2-6; d_call: .; v_call: TRBV6-4; cdr3_nt: TGTGCCAGCAGTCCGACAGGCCGACCCTCTGGGGCCAACGTCCTGACTTTC; cdr3_aa: CASSPTGRPSGANVLTF
clone_size: .; j_call: TRBJ2-1; d_call: .; v_call: TRBV18; cdr3_nt: TGTGCCAGCTCACCAAGGACGTCCTACAATGAGCAGTTCTTC; cdr3_aa: CASSPRTSYNEQFF
clone_size: once; j_call: TRBJ1-4; d_call: .; v_call: TRBV5-1; cdr3_nt: TGCGCCAGCAGTTTATTAGGGGCCCCGGGTGAAAAACTGTTTTTT; cdr3_aa: CASSLLGAPGEKLFF
clone_size: .; j_call: TRBJ2-3; d_call: .; v_call: TRBV18; cdr3_nt: TGTGCCAGCTCACCACCGCCCGGCTCAGATACGCAGTATTTT; cdr3_aa: CASSPPPGSDTQYF
clone_size: .; j_call: TRBJ2-7; d_call: TRBD2; v_call: TRBV4-2; cdr3_nt: TGTGCCAGCAGCTATTGGACTAGCGGGGATACCTACGAGCAGTACTTC; cdr3_aa: CASSYWTSGDTYEQYF
clone_size: .; j_call: TRBJ1-6; d_call: .; v_call: TRBV21-1; cdr3_nt: TGTGCCAGCAGCAAAGATTACGGCAGTTATAATTCACCCCTCCACTTT; cdr3_aa: CASSKDYGSYNSPLHF
clone_size: .; j_call: TRBJ2-7; d_call: .; v_call: TRBV7-8; cdr3_nt: TGTGCCAGCAGCCCTTACTCTCAGTCGTACGAGCAGTACTTC; cdr3_aa: CASSPYSQSYEQYF